These 5 T cell receptor beta chains were all obtained from the same sample, sequenced in a study of CD8 T cells in ankylosing spondylitis. TCRdb passed the 5' RACE reads through MiXCR, listing each CDR3 protein once. The table shows under 150,000 distinct CDR3 sequences, with roughly 8.8% occurring only once. Sequenced: blood, either unsorted or a sorted T cell fraction (not recorded which). These receptors were obtained from a male donor with ankylosing spondylitis or in good health (not recorded which).

This clonotype has a count of ten or more. The CDR3 region has the DNA TGCAGTGCTAGTATAGATCAGCCCCAGCATTTT. Amino acid sequence: CSASIDQPQHF. This rearrangement joins TRBV20-1 to TRBJ1-5; D unclear. The CDR3 is 11 residues long. Trimming removed 3 bases from V and 5 bases from J, with 5 bases in between. Germline V gene data show CDR1 as DFQATT and CDR2 as SNEGSKA (reference sequence).

This clonotype was counted between two and nine times. The chain uses TRBV4-3 and TRBJ2-3, with 7 bases aligning to TRBD1. Trimming removed 0 bases from V and 4 bases from J; junction bases left unmatched: 13. The V gene's germline CDR1 is LGHNA and CDR2 YSLEER. The CDR3 contains 18 residues. The CDR3 DNA follows: TGCGCCAGCAGCCAAGATGTGGCAGGGGGATTTCGTGCAGATACGCAGTATTTT. Amino acids: CASSQDVAGGFRADTQYF.

At least ten counts were recorded for this clonotype. V usage is TRBV7-2 and J usage is TRBJ1-1; no definite D call. Per germline, CDR1 SGHTA and CDR2 FQGNSA. The CDR3 is 14 residues long. Deletions cut 5 bases from V and 4 bases from J, with 14 bases between. The CDR3 DNA reads as TGTGCCAGCAGCCCTCGGGGAATGAGCACTGAAGCTTTCTTT. This codes for CASSPRGMSTEAFF.

There are many counts of this clonotype. The V and J genes are TRBV7-2 and TRBJ2-5, with D possibly matching TRBD1 (6 bases). Germline V CDR1 and CDR2: SGHTA, FQGNSA. V was trimmed by 6 bases and J by 5 bases, leaving 13 bases between them. The CDR3 covers 13 residues. Here the CDR3 reads CASRPTGIETQYF. The DNA of the CDR3 is TGTGCCAGCAGGCCAACAGGGATCGAGACCCAGTACTTC.

Ten or more counts support this clonotype. V and J are TRBV19 and TRBJ2-1; 11 bases align to TRBD1. The germline gives CDR1 LNHDA, CDR2 SQIVND (reference sequence). The length of the CDR3 is 16 residues. J gave up 4 bases and V 6 bases, and 8 bases lay outside the gene matches. The chain's CDR3 is CASSPTGTGGYNEQFF. The CDR3 region has the DNA TGTGCCAGTAGCCCAACCGGGACAGGGGGATACAATGAGCAGTTCTTC.